This T cell receptor beta chain was found in a study of CD4 and CD8 cells across lung adenocarcinoma regions. TCRdb redid the calling of the PCR reads with MiXCR, one entry per CDR3 protein. Found here are around 20,000 distinct CDR3 sequences, 50% of them singletons; the top ten hold around 31%. CDR1 is WSHSY, CDR2 SAAADI, per germline. This CDR3 region has 15 residues. V lost 9 bases and J 12 bases, leaving 28 bases between the germline ends. The rearrangement joins TRBV10-2 to TRBJ2-3; D ambiguous. The receptor was isolated from a male donor with lung adenocarcinoma. The CD4 and CD8 labels of this study may be unreliable. The sequenced sample consisted of CD8+ T cells from the margin of a lung tumor. The CDR3 here is CARGRLARGPETQYF. In nucleotides, the CDR3 is TGCGCCAGGGGCCGCCTGGCGCGTGGCCCAGAGACCCAGTATTTT.